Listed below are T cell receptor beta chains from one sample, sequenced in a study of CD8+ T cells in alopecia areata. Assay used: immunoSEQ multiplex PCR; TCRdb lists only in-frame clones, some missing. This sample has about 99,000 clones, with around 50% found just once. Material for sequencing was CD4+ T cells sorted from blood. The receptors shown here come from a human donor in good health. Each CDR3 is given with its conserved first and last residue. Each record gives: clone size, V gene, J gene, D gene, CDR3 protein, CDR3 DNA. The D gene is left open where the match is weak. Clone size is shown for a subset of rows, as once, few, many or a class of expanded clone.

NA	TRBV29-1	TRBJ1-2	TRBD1	CSVMGQGYYGYTF	TGCAGCGTTATGGGACAGGGGTACTATGGCTACACCTTC
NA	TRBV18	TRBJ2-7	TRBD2	CASSRQLAGGRSEQYF	TGTGCCAGCTCACGACAACTAGCGGGGGGTAGATCCGAGCAGTACTTC
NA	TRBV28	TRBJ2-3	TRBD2	CASSPSGLTTDTQYF	TGTGCCAGCAGTCCTAGCGGGTTGACCACAGATACGCAGTATTTT
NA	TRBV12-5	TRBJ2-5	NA	CASGLRWETQYF	TGTGCTAGTGGCCTGAGGTGGGAGACCCAGTACTTC
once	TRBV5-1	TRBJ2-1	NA	CASSLAEFNEQFF	TGCGCCAGCAGCTTGGCTGAATTTAATGAGCAGTTCTTC
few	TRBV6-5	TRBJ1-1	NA	CASSYRRGDTEAFF	TGTGCCAGCAGTTACCGGAGAGGAGACACTGAAGCTTTCTTT
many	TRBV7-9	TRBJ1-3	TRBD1	CASSRQGAAGNTIYF	TGTGCCAGCAGCCGACAGGGGGCCGCCGGAAACACCATATATTTT
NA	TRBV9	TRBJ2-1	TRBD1	CASSRDRDYNEQFF	TGTGCCAGCAGCCGGGACAGAGACTACAATGAGCAGTTCTTC
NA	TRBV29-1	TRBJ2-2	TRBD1	CSGQGADTGELFF	TGCAGCGGACAGGGTGCCGACACCGGGGAGCTGTTTTTT
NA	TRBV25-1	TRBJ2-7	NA	CASSEQVDYEQYF	TGTGCCAGCAGTGAACAGGTTGACTACGAGCAGTACTTC
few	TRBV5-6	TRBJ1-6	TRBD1	CASSLRTGGDSPLHF	TGTGCCAGCAGCTTGAGGACAGGGGGCGATTCACCCCTCCACTTT
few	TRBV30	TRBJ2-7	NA	CAWKLGARSREQYF	TGTGCCTGGAAACTAGGGGCAAGGTCCCGAGAGCAGTACTTC
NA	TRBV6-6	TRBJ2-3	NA	CASSYAAIGVGRAQYF	TGTGCCAGCAGTTACGCTGCCATAGGGGTGGGTAGAGCGCAGTATTTT
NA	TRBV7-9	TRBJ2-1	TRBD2	CASSTGTSGPNEQFF	TGTGCCAGCAGCACCGGGACTAGCGGTCCCAATGAGCAGTTCTTC
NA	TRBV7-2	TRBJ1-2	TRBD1	CASSSQGARSYGYTF	TGTGCCAGCAGCTCACAGGGGGCGCGTAGCTATGGCTACACCTTC
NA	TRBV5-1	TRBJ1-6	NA	CASSWRGPDNSPLHF	TGCGCCAGCAGCTGGAGGGGACCGGATAATTCACCCCTCCACTTT
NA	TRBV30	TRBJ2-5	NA	CAWSVSETQYF	TGTGCCTGGAGTGTATCTGAGACCCAGTACTTC
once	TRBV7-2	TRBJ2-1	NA	CASSLVGGQIHNEQFF	TGTGCCAGCAGCTTAGTGGGGGGACAGATCCACAATGAGCAGTTCTTC
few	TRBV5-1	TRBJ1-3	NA	CASTNRAGNTIYF	TGCGCCAGCACAAACAGGGCCGGAAACACCATATATTTT
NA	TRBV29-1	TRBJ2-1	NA	CSVEADGFEQFF	TGCAGCGTTGAAGCAGATGGGTTTGAGCAGTTCTTC